Given below is one TCR beta chain in context. Within the sample, other DNA sequences also encode this same CDR3. The sample comes from a study of shared clonotypes between healthy human individuals. The naive CD8 subset, CD45RO-negative cells positively selected for CCR7, excluded terminally differentiated effector memory CD45RA+ cells. The CDR3 sequence is 12 residues long. Germline CDR1 and CDR2: SGHNT and YYREEE (reference sequence). J gave up 4 bases and V 2 bases, and 0 bases lay outside the gene matches. The data were produced by immunoSEQ multiplex PCR, yet TCRdb's version contains in-frame clones alone and is incomplete. The table shows fewer than 850,000 clones, with approximately 96% occurring only once.

V and J are TRBV5-4 and TRBJ2-7, with 7 bases lining up with TRBD1. This clonotype was sampled from a man aged 25-45 years in good health. The sequenced sample consisted of naive CD8+ T cells sorted from blood. This CDR3 reads CASSLQGYEQYF. CDR3 in DNA: TGTGCCAGCAGCTTACAGGGGTACGAGCAGTACTTC.